These T cell receptor beta chains were read from a single sample in a study of CD8+CD57+ T cells in acquired aplastic anemia. TCRdb ran MiXCR on the reads and lists one entry per CDR3 protein. The sample comprises 150,000 to 180,000 distinct CDR3 sequences, roughly half of which are singletons, and about an eighth rests with the top ten. Sequencing input: sorted CD4+, CD8+, or CD8+CD57+ T cells (not recorded which) from PBMCs. These receptors were collected from a human donor with aplastic anemia. Each CDR3 is given with its conserved first and last residue. The D gene is left open where the match is weak. Part of the rows lack a size; the others show once, few, many or a class for expanded clones.

d_call,v_call,j_call,clone_size,cdr3_aa,cdr3_nt
TRBD2,TRBV12-3/TRBV12-4,TRBJ2-5,many,CASSLGLAGGETQYF,TGTGCCAGCAGTTTAGGGCTAGCGGGGGGAGAGACCCAGTACTTC
.,TRBV19,TRBJ1-5,.,CASSKQHNQPQHF,TGTGCCAGTAGTAAACAGCACAATCAGCCCCAGCATTTT
.,TRBV2,TRBJ1-4,many,CASLTGRKKLFF,TGTGCCAGCCTCACGGGCAGGAAAAAACTGTTTTTT
.,TRBV4-1,TRBJ2-3,.,CASSLRLDRPDTQYF,TGCGCCAGCAGCCTTCGGCTCGATAGACCAGATACGCAGTATTTT
.,TRBV7-6,TRBJ2-2,many,CASSSEPGLTGELFF,TGTGCCAGCAGCTCTGAACCGGGTCTCACCGGGGAGCTGTTTTTT
.,TRBV24-1,TRBJ2-2,many,CATSDPDSHNTGELFF,TGTGCCACCAGTGATCCGGACAGCCATAACACCGGGGAGCTGTTTTTT
TRBD2,TRBV7-3,TRBJ2-3,.,CASSFHGLAGGQHEQYF,TGTGCCAGCAGCTTCCACGGACTAGCGGGGGGGCAGCATGAGCAGTATTTT
TRBD1,TRBV10-1,TRBJ1-5,.,CASSPDRGPKSNQPQHF,TGCGCCAGCAGTCCGGACAGGGGGCCCAAGTCCAATCAGCCCCAGCATTTT
TRBD1,TRBV2,TRBJ1-2,.,CANFPRQGDTNYGYDF,TGTGCCAACTTTCCCCGACAGGGGGATACTAACTATGGCTACGACTTC
.,TRBV7-9,TRBJ1-2,few,CASLWLGYTF,TGTGCCAGCCTCTGGTTAGGCTACACCTTC
TRBD2,TRBV10-3,TRBJ2-3,.,CAISESGLAGTTDTQYF,TGTGCCATCAGTGAGTCGGGACTAGCTGGTACCACAGATACGCAGTATTTT